This TCR beta chain was recorded in a study of blood T cells in healthy people across ages. Whole-study findings and limits: Estimates of diversity drawn from one million T cells were considered underestimates.

Germline assignment: CDR1 MNHEY and CDR2 SMNVEV (reference sequence). This CDR3 spans 13 amino acids. Using a J-beta primer mix together with a sample-barcoded 5' primer, a second PCR was run for roughly 6 to 12 cycles. TCRdb fed the 5' RACE reads into MiXCR, producing one record per CDR3 protein. The sample yields roughly 1 million distinct CDR3 sequences, under 30% seen once. This clonotype was picked up a small number of times. Its antigen is unknown. These data were likewise used in another study, on T cells of mothers and their children. That study reports: When mothers and children were related, their normalized repertoire overlap, which was always slightly higher, did not differ significantly from that of unrelated pairs.

The gene calls are TRBV27 and TRBJ2-5, with 8 bases identical to TRBD1. Gene TRBJ2-7 matches the end of the DNA better, so the J call may be wrong. Sequencing was carried out using blood. The receptor comes from a girl between 2 and 10 years old in good health. CDR3 residues: CASKGQVFNEQYF. CDR3 DNA sequence: TGTGCCAGCAAGGGACAGGTTTTCAACGAGCAGTACTTC.